This T cell receptor beta chain was identified in a study of spatial heterogeneity in lung cancer. Every molecule of TCR cDNA had its own unique molecular identifier. From the 5' RACE reads, TCRdb called clonotypes with MiXCR, one entry per CDR3 protein. This table has 20,000 to 30,000 distinct CDR3 sequences, about 9.3% appearing once. With regard to this clonotype: No antigen is known for it.

Per the germline V gene, CDR1 is DFQATT and CDR2 is SNEGSKA (reference sequence). J was trimmed by 4 bases and V by 6 bases; bases with no gene match: 9. The CDR3 covers 14 residues. The time point was: sample taken at primary tumor resection. Study-level points and caveats: Of tumor T cells, an estimated coverage of around 7% was reached for alpha chains and roughly 12% for beta chains. In tumors, expanded intratumoral alpha and beta TCR counts tracked mutation counts.

The sequenced sample was lung tumor tissue, obtained at surgery. The rearrangement links TRBV20-1 to TRBJ2-1, with 7 bases fitting TRBD2. The clonotype originates from a male donor with early-stage non-small cell lung cancer. CDR3 DNA sequence: TGCAGTGCCACGGAGGGAGGGGTTTACAATGAGCAGTTCTTC. Its protein is CSATEGGVYNEQFF.